This TCR beta chain was sequenced during a study of T cell changes during pregnancy in multiple sclerosis. Sequencing used immunoSEQ multiplex PCR; TCRdb keeps in-frame clones, though not all of them. The sample has some 37,000 clones; approximately 90% are singletons. With 5 bases clipped from V and 3 bases from J, the junction kept 10 bases outside the gene matches. The CDR3 contains 15 residues. Germline V CDR1 and CDR2: MGHDK, SYGVNS. In its sample, this clone is medium-sized. The receptor was isolated from a female donor with multiple sclerosis, enrolled in a pregnancy study. The gene calls are TRBV25-1 and TRBJ2-7, with 7 bases identical to TRBD1. Here the sequenced sample was CD4+ T cells from peripheral blood mononuclear cells, taken in the first trimester of pregnancy. The CDR3 loop reads CASSPGNRGVYEQYF. In DNA form, the CDR3 reads TGTGCCAGCAGTCCGGGAAACAGGGGTGTCTACGAGCAGTACTTC.